The TCR beta chain under discussion was sequenced for a study of blood T cell repertoires in COVID-19. This CDR3 contains 11 residues. TCRdb keeps only in-frame clones here, not all; method: immunoSEQ multiplex PCR. The table includes hundreds of thousands of clones, 75% to 90% detected once. The chain is built from TRBV21-1 and TRBJ1-2. TRBV21-1 is a known pseudogene. The source of this sequence is a woman in her twenties or thirties with active or convalescent COVID-19. The material sequenced was peripheral blood. CDR3 bases: TGTGCCAGCAGCAAACAGAGGGGCTACACCTTC. Translating it yields CASSKQRGYTF.